A selection of T cell receptor beta chains follows, all from one sample in a study of PD-1 blockade in mismatch repair-deficient tumors. Clones were read by immunoSEQ multiplex PCR, and TCRdb kept only the in-frame ones, dropping some. Of some 84,000 clones in the sample, 65% to 85% were seen once. The input for sequencing was peripheral blood, taken 12 weeks after starting pembrolizumab. Every receptor here comes from an adult with mismatch repair-deficient cancer. Each CDR3 is given with its conserved first and last residue. The order of the fields is CDR3 DNA, CDR3 protein, J gene, D gene, clone size, V gene. A D gene is named only where the DNA matches it firmly. A clone size is listed for some rows: how often the clone was seen (once, few, many), or a class if it is expanded.

CDR3 DNA: TGTGCCACCAGCAGAGATTCAGGGGGCGATGAGCAGTTCTTC
CDR3 protein: CATSRDSGGDEQFF
J gene: TRBJ2-1
D gene: TRBD1
clone size: .
V gene: TRBV15

CDR3 DNA: TGTGCCAGCAGCGAACATATCTACAGGAATCAGCCCCAGCATTTT
CDR3 protein: CASSEHIYRNQPQHF
J gene: TRBJ1-5
D gene: .
clone size: .
V gene: TRBV7-2

CDR3 DNA: TGCGCCAGCAGTCAATCGGAGGAGGGCAATCAGCCCCAGCATTTT
CDR3 protein: CASSQSEEGNQPQHF
J gene: TRBJ1-5
D gene: .
clone size: few
V gene: TRBV23-1

CDR3 DNA: TGTGCCAGCAGCTCCTCCACAAACACTGAAGCTTTCTTT
CDR3 protein: CASSSSTNTEAFF
J gene: TRBJ1-1
D gene: .
clone size: .
V gene: TRBV7-3

CDR3 DNA: TGTGCCAGCAGCTTAGAACTGGGTGGCAGGGCAGGGTATGGCTACACCTTC
CDR3 protein: CASSLELGGRAGYGYTF
J gene: TRBJ1-2
D gene: .
clone size: .
V gene: TRBV7-2

CDR3 DNA: TGCGCCAGCACCCTAAACAGGGATGGCTATGGCTACACCTTC
CDR3 protein: CASTLNRDGYGYTF
J gene: TRBJ1-2
D gene: .
clone size: .
V gene: TRBV5-1

CDR3 DNA: TGTGCCAGTAGTTCCTGGCGACAGGGCCCCATGTGGGAGCAGTTCTTC
CDR3 protein: CASSSWRQGPMWEQFF
J gene: TRBJ2-1
D gene: TRBD1
clone size: .
V gene: TRBV19

CDR3 DNA: TGCGCCAGCAGCCAAATAACACAGACCTACGAGCAGTACTTC
CDR3 protein: CASSQITQTYEQYF
J gene: TRBJ2-7
D gene: .
clone size: .
V gene: TRBV4-1

CDR3 DNA: TGTGCCAGCAGCTTAAGTGGGGGGCAGGGGGGCCACGAGCAGTACTTC
CDR3 protein: CASSLSGGQGGHEQYF
J gene: TRBJ2-7
D gene: .
clone size: .
V gene: TRBV11-2

CDR3 DNA: TGTGCCTGGAGTGTTGGGCTAAACTATGGCTACACCTTC
CDR3 protein: CAWSVGLNYGYTF
J gene: TRBJ1-2
D gene: .
clone size: .
V gene: TRBV30

CDR3 DNA: TGCGCCAGCAGCCAAGATAACAGCGTCAACTATGGCTACACCTTC
CDR3 protein: CASSQDNSVNYGYTF
J gene: TRBJ1-2
D gene: .
clone size: .
V gene: TRBV4-1

CDR3 DNA: TGTGCCAGCAGCCCGGGGACTAGCGGGTCGGAAGAGCAGTTCTTC
CDR3 protein: CASSPGTSGSEEQFF
J gene: TRBJ2-1
D gene: TRBD2
clone size: .
V gene: TRBV5-4

CDR3 DNA: TGTGCCAGCAGCCGGACAGAGGACACCGGGGAGCTGTTTTTT
CDR3 protein: CASSRTEDTGELFF
J gene: TRBJ2-2
D gene: .
clone size: .
V gene: TRBV7-2

CDR3 DNA: TGTGCTAGTGGTTTGGTACGTCCCGGGGAGCTGTTTTTT
CDR3 protein: CASGLVRPGELFF
J gene: TRBJ2-2
D gene: .
clone size: many
V gene: TRBV12-5

CDR3 DNA: TGTGCCAGCAGCGCCCGGGGGGGGAACACTGAAGCTTTCTTT
CDR3 protein: CASSARGGNTEAFF
J gene: TRBJ1-1
D gene: .
clone size: .
V gene: TRBV9

CDR3 DNA: TGTGCTAGTGGTTGGACAGGGGGCGCGGAGACCCAGTACTTC
CDR3 protein: CASGWTGGAETQYF
J gene: TRBJ2-5
D gene: TRBD1
clone size: once
V gene: TRBV12-5

CDR3 DNA: TGCGCCAGCAGCTTCGAAGGGGGAGACACTGAAGCTTTCTTT
CDR3 protein: CASSFEGGDTEAFF
J gene: TRBJ1-1
D gene: .
clone size: once
V gene: TRBV5-1